These T cell receptor beta chains were read from a single sample in a study of shared clonotypes between healthy human individuals. Generated by immunoSEQ multiplex PCR, the TCRdb table keeps only in-frame clones and is missing some. The table shows millions of clones, with roughly 93% occurring only once. The sequencing input was naive CD4+ T cells from PBMCs. These receptors were taken from a young man in good health. Some clones in this sample may be carry-over from other donors' samples. The CDR3 runs from the conserved cysteine through the conserved F or W. A D gene is named only where the DNA matches it firmly. The size of a clone is reported for some rows only, either as once, few or many, or as a class for expanded clones.

j_gene	d_gene	abundance	v_gene	CDR3aa	CDR3nt
TRBJ2-3	NA	NA	TRBV7-2	CASSLFLAVSTDTQYF	TGTGCCAGCAGCTTATTTTTGGCGGTTAGCACAGATACGCAGTATTTT
TRBJ2-7	NA	NA	TRBV5-5	CASSSRDLTYEQYF	TGTGCCAGCAGTTCTCGGGACCTAACCTACGAGCAGTACTTC
TRBJ2-7	TRBD1	few	TRBV4-2	CASSQELGTAGHEQYF	TGTGCCAGCAGCCAAGAATTAGGGACAGCCGGGCACGAGCAGTACTTC
TRBJ2-3	NA	NA	TRBV5-1	CASSLEGGTDTQYF	TGCGCCAGCAGCTTGGAAGGGGGGACAGATACGCAGTATTTT
TRBJ1-2	NA	NA	TRBV29-1	CSVAGLAFGVTDYTF	TGCAGCGTGGCGGGACTCGCATTTGGGGTTACGGACTACACCTTC
TRBJ2-5	TRBD2	NA	TRBV5-4	CASSFGGLRQETQYF	TGTGCCAGCAGCTTCGGGGGGTTGAGGCAAGAGACCCAGTACTTC
TRBJ2-7	NA	NA	TRBV2	CASTIPGTYGGF	TGTGCCAGCACCATACCCGGAACCTATGGAGGCTTC
TRBJ1-2	NA	few	TRBV13	CASSPTGRGYGYTF	TGTGCCAGCAGCCCCACAGGGAGAGGCTATGGCTACACCTTC
TRBJ1-2	NA	NA	TRBV11-2	CASSSYIRDTRF	TGTGCCAGCAGCTCTTATATTCGGGACACCCGATTC
TRBJ2-5	NA	NA	TRBV2	CASKEDNQETQYF	TGTGCCAGCAAAGAGGACAACCAAGAGACCCAGTACTTC
TRBJ2-1	TRBD2	NA	TRBV18	CASSPRLAAYNEQFF	TGTGCCAGCTCACCAAGGCTAGCGGCCTACAATGAGCAGTTCTTC